This T cell receptor beta chain was identified in a study of identical twins. Study-level results: Conclusions relied on cross-sectional statistical analysis, not following the same donors. Invariant MAIT and iNKT cells may have partly biased zero-insertion analyses. The abundant beta clonotypes from cord blood had fewer insertions, and memory repertoires had none of this. Alpha sequences that were out-of-frame and twin-shared showed an excess of low generation probability.

TCRdb reprocessed the 5' RACE reads with MiXCR, giving one entry per CDR3 protein. The sample has 700,000 or so distinct CDR3 sequences; over 8.5% are singletons. The CDR3 has 13 amino acids. With 5 bases removed from V and 7 bases from J, the gap between germline ends came to 12 bases. The sample holds a few counts of this clonotype. The antigen is not known. The sample was also linked to a second study, of yellow fever vaccine responses in identical twins.

The sequenced material came from PBMCs. This chain connects TRBV12-3 or TRBV12-4 to TRBJ2-1; the D gene is possibly TRBD1 (6 bases). The receptor was isolated from a woman under 30 in good health. The CDR3 protein is CASSPIGQNEQFF. In DNA, the CDR3 is TGTGCCAGCAGTCCGATCGGACAGAATGAGCAGTTCTTC.